This is a list of T cell receptor beta chains from one sample in a study of OX40 agonist ivuxolimab in advanced cancers. TCRdb's table, derived via immunoSEQ multiplex PCR, lists solely in-frame clones and lacks some. The repertoire consists of about 13,000 clones, with around 67% occurring once and the leading ten covering under 30%. This material consisted of CD4+ or CD8+ T cells sorted from blood, taken in a trial of the OX40 agonist ivuxolimab. The receptors come from an adult with an advanced solid tumor such as melanoma, head and neck, liver or kidney cancer. Both conserved end residues are part of each CDR3. The D gene is left open where the match is weak. For some rows the clone size is stated as once, few or many, or as a class when expanded; others skip it.

len: 15
abundance: few
v_gene: TRBV5-8
j_gene: TRBJ2-1
d_gene: TRBD2
CDR3aa: CASSPRGGLYNEQFF
CDR3nt: TGTGCCAGCAGCCCACGGGGGGGGCTCTACAATGAGCAGTTCTTC

len: 13
abundance: NA
v_gene: TRBV6-6
j_gene: TRBJ1-6
d_gene: NA
CDR3aa: CASSYRGNSPLHF
CDR3nt: TGTGCCAGCAGTTACCGGGGGAATTCACCCCTCCACTTT

len: 15
abundance: few
v_gene: TRBV9
j_gene: TRBJ2-7
d_gene: TRBD1
CDR3aa: CASSVSPQGAHEQYF
CDR3nt: TGTGCCAGCAGCGTCTCCCCTCAGGGGGCCCACGAGCAGTACTTC

len: 15
abundance: NA
v_gene: TRBV6-6
j_gene: TRBJ2-2
d_gene: NA
CDR3aa: CASSWGTMNTGELFF
CDR3nt: TGTGCCAGCAGCTGGGGCACGATGAACACCGGGGAGCTGTTTTTT

len: 14
abundance: NA
v_gene: TRBV5-4
j_gene: TRBJ2-2
d_gene: NA
CDR3aa: CASSIDTNTGELFF
CDR3nt: TGTGCCAGCAGCATTGACACGAACACCGGGGAGCTGTTTTTT

len: 15
abundance: NA
v_gene: TRBV5-1
j_gene: TRBJ2-2
d_gene: TRBD2
CDR3aa: CASSWGLVTTGELFF
CDR3nt: TGCGCCAGCAGCTGGGGACTAGTCACTACCGGGGAGCTGTTTTTT

len: 14
abundance: NA
v_gene: TRBV27
j_gene: TRBJ2-7
d_gene: TRBD2
CDR3aa: CASSWGGSSDEQYF
CDR3nt: TGTGCCAGCAGTTGGGGCGGGAGTAGCGACGAGCAGTACTTC

len: 14
abundance: NA
v_gene: TRBV2
j_gene: TRBJ2-7
d_gene: TRBD1
CDR3aa: CASSELGTVYEQYF
CDR3nt: TGTGCCAGCAGTGAATTGGGGACAGTCTACGAGCAGTACTTC

len: 15
abundance: NA
v_gene: TRBV5-5
j_gene: TRBJ1-5
d_gene: NA
CDR3aa: CASSLVQGRDQPQHF
CDR3nt: TGTGCCAGCAGCTTGGTGCAGGGGAGGGATCAGCCCCAGCATTTT

len: 14
abundance: medium-sized
v_gene: TRBV19
j_gene: TRBJ2-1
d_gene: TRBD1
CDR3aa: CASSDGTGGDEQFF
CDR3nt: TGTGCCAGTAGTGACGGGACAGGGGGCGATGAGCAGTTCTTC

len: 14
abundance: NA
v_gene: TRBV19
j_gene: TRBJ1-1
d_gene: NA
CDR3aa: CASSILGSDTEAFF
CDR3nt: TGTGCCAGTAGTATTCTAGGATCGGACACTGAAGCTTTCTTT

len: 15
abundance: NA
v_gene: TRBV27
j_gene: TRBJ2-2
d_gene: TRBD2
CDR3aa: CASSLSGENTGELFF
CDR3nt: TGTGCCAGCAGTTTGAGCGGGGAGAACACCGGGGAGCTGTTTTTT

len: 15
abundance: NA
v_gene: TRBV28
j_gene: TRBJ1-1
d_gene: NA
CDR3aa: CASSLYQRPHTEAFF
CDR3nt: TGTGCCAGCAGTTTGTACCAGAGACCCCACACTGAAGCTTTCTTT

len: 13
abundance: NA
v_gene: TRBV5-4
j_gene: TRBJ2-7
d_gene: TRBD1
CDR3aa: CASRPGTGGEQYF
CDR3nt: TGTGCTAGCAGGCCCGGGACAGGGGGCGAGCAGTACTTC

len: 14
abundance: NA
v_gene: TRBV21-1
j_gene: TRBJ1-1
d_gene: NA
CDR3aa: CATPNPGEDTEAFF
CDR3nt: TGTGCCACCCCCAACCCGGGGGAGGACACTGAAGCTTTCTTT

len: 13
abundance: once
v_gene: TRBV7-2
j_gene: TRBJ2-5
d_gene: TRBD2
CDR3aa: CASGPGGVETQYF
CDR3nt: TGTGCCAGCGGCCCCGGGGGGGTCGAGACCCAGTACTTC

len: 16
abundance: NA
v_gene: TRBV27
j_gene: TRBJ2-1
d_gene: NA
CDR3aa: CASSLSGGLLYNEQFF
CDR3nt: TGTGCCAGCAGTTTATCGGGAGGACTACTTTACAATGAGCAGTTCTTC

len: 13
abundance: NA
v_gene: TRBV27
j_gene: TRBJ1-2
d_gene: TRBD1
CDR3aa: CASSPTGSYGYTF
CDR3nt: TGTGCCAGCAGCCCGACAGGGTCCTATGGCTACACCTTC

len: 13
abundance: NA
v_gene: TRBV29-1
j_gene: TRBJ2-7
d_gene: TRBD2
CDR3aa: CSVESGGSYEQYF
CDR3nt: TGCAGCGTTGAGAGCGGGGGCTCCTACGAGCAGTACTTC

len: 13
abundance: medium-sized
v_gene: TRBV28
j_gene: TRBJ2-7
d_gene: TRBD1
CDR3aa: CASSLSGGYEQYF
CDR3nt: TGTGCCAGCAGTTTGTCAGGGGGATACGAGCAGTACTTC

len: 11
abundance: few
v_gene: TRBV5-4
j_gene: TRBJ2-7
d_gene: TRBD2
CDR3aa: CGRGGGYEQYF
CDR3nt: TGTGGGCGGGGCGGGGGCTACGAGCAGTACTTC

len: 14
abundance: NA
v_gene: TRBV9
j_gene: TRBJ2-3
d_gene: TRBD2
CDR3aa: CASRAGVNTDTQYF
CDR3nt: TGTGCCAGTAGGGCGGGGGTGAACACAGATACGCAGTATTTT

len: 16
abundance: NA
v_gene: TRBV4-1
j_gene: TRBJ2-3
d_gene: TRBD2
CDR3aa: CASSQSGRPPGDTQYF
CDR3nt: TGCGCCAGCAGCCAATCCGGGAGGCCCCCAGGGGATACGCAGTATTTT

len: 15
abundance: NA
v_gene: TRBV4-2
j_gene: TRBJ2-1
d_gene: NA
CDR3aa: CASSQGVRAYNEQFF
CDR3nt: TGTGCCAGCAGCCAAGGGGTGCGGGCGTACAATGAGCAGTTCTTC

len: 13
abundance: NA
v_gene: TRBV7-6
j_gene: TRBJ1-2
d_gene: TRBD1
CDR3aa: CASSLGQGDGYTF
CDR3nt: TGTGCCAGCAGCTTGGGACAGGGAGATGGCTACACCTTC

len: 16
abundance: NA
v_gene: TRBV27
j_gene: TRBJ2-7
d_gene: TRBD1
CDR3aa: CASSLDPQGAQYEQYF
CDR3nt: TGTGCCAGCAGTTTAGACCCACAGGGGGCGCAATACGAGCAGTACTTC

len: 14
abundance: many
v_gene: TRBV7-9
j_gene: TRBJ2-1
d_gene: NA
CDR3aa: CASRAGSSYNEQFF
CDR3nt: TGTGCCAGTCGCGCTGGGAGCTCCTACAATGAGCAGTTCTTC

len: 14
abundance: few
v_gene: TRBV19
j_gene: TRBJ1-1
d_gene: NA
CDR3aa: CASSRMGANTEAFF
CDR3nt: TGTGCCAGTAGCCGGATGGGGGCGAACACTGAAGCTTTCTTT

len: 15
abundance: NA
v_gene: TRBV30
j_gene: TRBJ1-2
d_gene: NA
CDR3aa: CAWSTPHRDGPGYTF
CDR3nt: TGTGCCTGGAGTACGCCACACAGGGATGGTCCTGGCTACACCTTC

len: 12
abundance: NA
v_gene: TRBV18
j_gene: TRBJ1-1
d_gene: NA
CDR3aa: CASSRGNTEAFF
CDR3nt: TGTGCCAGCTCACGAGGGAACACTGAAGCTTTCTTT

len: 17
abundance: NA
v_gene: TRBV4-3
j_gene: TRBJ1-1
d_gene: NA
CDR3aa: CASSQGRGGTSSFEAFF
CDR3nt: TGCGCCAGCAGCCAAGGACGAGGGGGGACCTCCTCATTTGAAGCTTTCTTT

len: 15
abundance: NA
v_gene: TRBV2
j_gene: TRBJ2-3
d_gene: TRBD2
CDR3aa: CASSAGTSSTDTQYF
CDR3nt: TGTGCCAGCAGTGCCGGGACTAGTAGCACAGATACGCAGTATTTT

len: 14
abundance: NA
v_gene: TRBV28
j_gene: TRBJ2-7
d_gene: NA
CDR3aa: CASSQGQLVSEQYF
CDR3nt: TGTGCCAGCAGTCAGGGACAACTTGTCTCCGAGCAGTACTTC

len: 15
abundance: few
v_gene: TRBV4-3
j_gene: TRBJ2-1
d_gene: NA
CDR3aa: CASSQGASSYNEQFF
CDR3nt: TGCGCCAGCAGCCAAGGAGCAAGCTCCTACAATGAGCAGTTCTTC

len: 15
abundance: NA
v_gene: TRBV6-5
j_gene: TRBJ2-7
d_gene: TRBD2
CDR3aa: CASSSLAGGYYEQYF
CDR3nt: TGTGCCAGCAGTTCACTAGCGGGGGGTTATTACGAGCAGTACTTC

len: 16
abundance: few
v_gene: TRBV5-5
j_gene: TRBJ2-3
d_gene: NA
CDR3aa: CASSFPPGTLTDTQYF
CDR3nt: TGTGCCAGCAGCTTCCCCCCGGGAACACTCACAGATACGCAGTATTTT

len: 15
abundance: NA
v_gene: TRBV29-1
j_gene: TRBJ2-1
d_gene: TRBD1
CDR3aa: CSVVESGTGPNEQFF
CDR3nt: TGCAGCGTAGTGGAATCCGGGACAGGGCCCAATGAGCAGTTCTTC

len: 14
abundance: NA
v_gene: TRBV7-9
j_gene: TRBJ2-4
d_gene: TRBD2
CDR3aa: CASSLSWGGDIQYF
CDR3nt: TGTGCCAGCAGCCTCAGTTGGGGAGGGGACATTCAGTACTTC

len: 14
abundance: NA
v_gene: TRBV5-4
j_gene: TRBJ2-1
d_gene: NA
CDR3aa: CASSSSPTYNEQFF
CDR3nt: TGTGCCAGCAGCTCTAGTCCTACCTACAATGAGCAGTTCTTC

len: 14
abundance: NA
v_gene: TRBV15
j_gene: TRBJ2-1
d_gene: NA
CDR3aa: CATSRDLRQNEQFF
CDR3nt: TGTGCCACCTCGCGGGACCTACGACAAAATGAGCAGTTCTTC

len: 15
abundance: NA
v_gene: TRBV10-2
j_gene: TRBJ1-5
d_gene: TRBD1
CDR3aa: CASSDPGQGNQPQHF
CDR3nt: TGCGCCAGCAGTGACCCAGGACAGGGCAATCAGCCCCAGCATTTT

len: 13
abundance: NA
v_gene: TRBV9
j_gene: TRBJ2-7
d_gene: NA
CDR3aa: CASSVGGGREQYF
CDR3nt: TGTGCCAGCAGCGTAGGAGGGGGAAGGGAGCAGTACTTC

len: 11
abundance: NA
v_gene: TRBV20-1
j_gene: TRBJ2-7
d_gene: NA
CDR3aa: CSARASYEQYF
CDR3nt: TGCAGTGCTAGGGCCTCCTACGAGCAGTACTTC

len: 14
abundance: NA
v_gene: TRBV28
j_gene: TRBJ2-2
d_gene: NA
CDR3aa: CASYPTANTGELFF
CDR3nt: TGTGCCAGCTACCCGACCGCGAACACCGGGGAGCTGTTTTTT

len: 16
abundance: NA
v_gene: TRBV6-6
j_gene: TRBJ2-3
d_gene: NA
CDR3aa: CASSWERGMDTDTQYF
CDR3nt: TGTGCCAGCAGTTGGGAAAGGGGCATGGACACAGATACGCAGTATTTT

len: 17
abundance: NA
v_gene: TRBV18
j_gene: TRBJ2-4
d_gene: TRBD1
CDR3aa: CASSPGTGRNAKNIQYF
CDR3nt: TGTGCCAGCTCACCCGGGACAGGAAGAAACGCCAAAAACATTCAGTACTTC

len: 14
abundance: few
v_gene: TRBV9
j_gene: TRBJ2-7
d_gene: NA
CDR3aa: CASSPGQSSYEQYF
CDR3nt: TGTGCCAGCAGCCCCGGACAGTCCTCCTACGAGCAGTACTTC

len: 18
abundance: NA
v_gene: TRBV4-2
j_gene: TRBJ2-7
d_gene: TRBD2
CDR3aa: CASSQEAGTSGSSYEQYF
CDR3nt: TGTGCCAGCAGCCAAGAGGCGGGGACTAGCGGGAGCTCCTACGAGCAGTACTTC